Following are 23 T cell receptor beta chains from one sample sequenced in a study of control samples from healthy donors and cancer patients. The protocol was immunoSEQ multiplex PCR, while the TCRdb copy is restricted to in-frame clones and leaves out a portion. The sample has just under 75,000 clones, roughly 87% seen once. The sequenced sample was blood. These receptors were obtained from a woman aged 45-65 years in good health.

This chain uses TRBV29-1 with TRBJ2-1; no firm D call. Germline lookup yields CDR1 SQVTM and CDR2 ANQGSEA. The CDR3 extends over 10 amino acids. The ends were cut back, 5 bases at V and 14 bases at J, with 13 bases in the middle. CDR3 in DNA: TGCAGCGTTCTAGTTAGGAAAAAGTTCTTC. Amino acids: CSVLVRKKFF.

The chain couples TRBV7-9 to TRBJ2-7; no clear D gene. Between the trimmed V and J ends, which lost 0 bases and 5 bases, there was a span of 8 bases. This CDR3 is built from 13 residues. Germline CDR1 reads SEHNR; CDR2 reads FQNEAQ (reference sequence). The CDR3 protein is CASSLAGPNEQYF. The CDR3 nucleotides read TGTGCCAGCAGCTTAGCTGGCCCGAACGAGCAGTACTTC.

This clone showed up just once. The CDR3 DNA reads TGTGCCAGCAGCCCCAGCTCCTACGAGCAGTACTTC. Amino acid sequence: CASSPSSYEQYF. The rearrangement uses TRBV7-6 and TRBJ2-7; D uncertain. Germline lookup yields CDR1 SGHVS and CDR2 FNYEAQ. The CDR3 runs 12 residues. V lost 5 bases and J lost 0, with 5 bases in between.

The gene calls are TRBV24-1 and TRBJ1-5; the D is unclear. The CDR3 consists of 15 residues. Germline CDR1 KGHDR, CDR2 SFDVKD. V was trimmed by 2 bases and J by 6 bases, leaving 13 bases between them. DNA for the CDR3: TGTGCCACCAGTGATTCTCCTGGAGAAAGTCAGCCCCAGCATTTT. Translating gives CATSDSPGESQPQHF.

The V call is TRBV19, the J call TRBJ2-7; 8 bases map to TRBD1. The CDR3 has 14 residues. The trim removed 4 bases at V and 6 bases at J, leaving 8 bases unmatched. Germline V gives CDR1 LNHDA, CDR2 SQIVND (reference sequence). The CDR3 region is CASSNLGQGGEQYF. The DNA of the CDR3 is TGTGCCAGTAGTAACCTAGGACAGGGTGGCGAGCAGTACTTC.

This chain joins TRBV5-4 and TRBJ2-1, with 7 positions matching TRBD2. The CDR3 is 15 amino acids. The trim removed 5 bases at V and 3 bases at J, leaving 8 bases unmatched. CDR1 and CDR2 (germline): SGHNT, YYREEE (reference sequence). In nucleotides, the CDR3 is TGTGCCAGCAGTTATGGGGGGACTATCTACAATGAGCAGTTCTTC. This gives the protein CASSYGGTIYNEQFF.

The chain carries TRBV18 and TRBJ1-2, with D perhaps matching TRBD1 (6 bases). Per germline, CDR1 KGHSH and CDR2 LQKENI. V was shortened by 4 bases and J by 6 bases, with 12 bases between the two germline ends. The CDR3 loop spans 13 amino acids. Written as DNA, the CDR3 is TGTGCCAGCTCACAACAGGGTAATGATGGCTACACCTTC. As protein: CASSQQGNDGYTF.

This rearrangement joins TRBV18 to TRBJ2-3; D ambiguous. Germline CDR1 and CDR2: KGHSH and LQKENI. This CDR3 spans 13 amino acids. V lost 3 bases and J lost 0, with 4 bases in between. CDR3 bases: TGTGCCAGCTCACCTGCAAGCACAGATACGCAGTATTTT. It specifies CASSPASTDTQYF.

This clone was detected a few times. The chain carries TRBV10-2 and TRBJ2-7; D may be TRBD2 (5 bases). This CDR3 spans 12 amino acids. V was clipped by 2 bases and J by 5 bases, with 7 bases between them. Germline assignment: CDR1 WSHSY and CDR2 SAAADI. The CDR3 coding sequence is TGCGCCAGCAGTGAGCTAGCCGACGAGCAGTACTTC. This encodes CASSELADEQYF.

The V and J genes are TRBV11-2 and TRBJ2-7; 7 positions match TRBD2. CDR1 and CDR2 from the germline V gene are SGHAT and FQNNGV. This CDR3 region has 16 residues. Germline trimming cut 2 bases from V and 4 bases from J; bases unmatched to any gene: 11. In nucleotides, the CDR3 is TGTGCCAGCAGCTTATTTGGCGGGAGTTTCCCTTACGAGCAGTACTTC. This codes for CASSLFGGSFPYEQYF.

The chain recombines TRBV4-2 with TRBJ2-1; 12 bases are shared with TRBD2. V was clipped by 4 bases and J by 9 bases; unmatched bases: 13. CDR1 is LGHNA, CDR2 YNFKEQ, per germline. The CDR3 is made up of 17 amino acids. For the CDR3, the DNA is TGTGCCAGCAGCCCTCCCGGCTTGACTAGCGGGAGAGGTGAGCAGTTCTTC. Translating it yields CASSPPGLTSGRGEQFF.

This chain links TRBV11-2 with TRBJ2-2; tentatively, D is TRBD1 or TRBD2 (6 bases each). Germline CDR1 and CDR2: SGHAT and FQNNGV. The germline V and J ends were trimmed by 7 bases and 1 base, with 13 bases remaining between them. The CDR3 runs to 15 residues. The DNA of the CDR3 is TGTGCCAGCACCAGGGGACTGAGGAACACCGGGGAGCTGTTTTTT. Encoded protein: CASTRGLRNTGELFF.

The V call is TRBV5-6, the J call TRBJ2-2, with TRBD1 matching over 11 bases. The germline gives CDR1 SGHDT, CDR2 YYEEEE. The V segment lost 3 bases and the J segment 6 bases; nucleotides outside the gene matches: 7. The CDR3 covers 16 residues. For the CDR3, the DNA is TGTGCCAGCAGCTGGAGGGACAGGGGGAAACCCGGGGAGCTGTTTTTT. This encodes CASSWRDRGKPGELFF.

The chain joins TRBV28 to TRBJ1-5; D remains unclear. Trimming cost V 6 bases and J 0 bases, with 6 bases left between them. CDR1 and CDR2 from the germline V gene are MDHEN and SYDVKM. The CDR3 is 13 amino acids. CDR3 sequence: CASRGYSNQPQHF. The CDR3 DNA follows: TGTGCCAGCAGGGGGTATAGCAATCAGCCCCAGCATTTT.

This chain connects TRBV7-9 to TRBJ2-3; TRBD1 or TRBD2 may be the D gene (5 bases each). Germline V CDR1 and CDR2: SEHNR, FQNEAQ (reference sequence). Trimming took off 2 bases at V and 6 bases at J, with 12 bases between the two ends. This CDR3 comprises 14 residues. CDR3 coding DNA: TGTGCCAGCAGCTTAACAGGACCGGGGGATACGCAGTATTTT. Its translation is CASSLTGPGDTQYF.

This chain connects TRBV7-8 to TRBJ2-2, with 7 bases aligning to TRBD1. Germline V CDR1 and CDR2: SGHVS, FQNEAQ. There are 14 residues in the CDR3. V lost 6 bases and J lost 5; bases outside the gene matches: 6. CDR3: CASRERGQTGELFF. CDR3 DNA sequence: TGTGCCAGCAGGGAGAGGGGGCAAACCGGGGAGCTGTTTTTT.

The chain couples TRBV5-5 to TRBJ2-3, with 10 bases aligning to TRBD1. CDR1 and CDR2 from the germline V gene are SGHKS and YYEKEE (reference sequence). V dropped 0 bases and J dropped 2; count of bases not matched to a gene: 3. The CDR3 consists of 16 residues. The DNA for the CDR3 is TGTGCCAGCAGCTTGGGACAGGGGGCCGACACAGATACGCAGTATTTT. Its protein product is CASSLGQGADTDTQYF.

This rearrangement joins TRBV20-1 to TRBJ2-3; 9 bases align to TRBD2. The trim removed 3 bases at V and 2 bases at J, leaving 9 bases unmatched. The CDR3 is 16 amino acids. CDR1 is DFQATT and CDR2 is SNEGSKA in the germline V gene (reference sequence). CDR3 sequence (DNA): TGCAGTGCTAGTCCGTTGGCGGGAGGGCCCACAGATACGCAGTATTTT. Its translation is CSASPLAGGPTDTQYF.

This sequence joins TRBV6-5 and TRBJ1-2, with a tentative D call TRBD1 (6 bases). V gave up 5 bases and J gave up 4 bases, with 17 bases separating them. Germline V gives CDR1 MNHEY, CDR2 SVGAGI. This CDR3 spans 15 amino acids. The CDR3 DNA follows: TGTGCCAGCAGTAGGACAGTCTCCGGGGGCTATGGCTACACCTTC. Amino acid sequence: CASSRTVSGGYGYTF.

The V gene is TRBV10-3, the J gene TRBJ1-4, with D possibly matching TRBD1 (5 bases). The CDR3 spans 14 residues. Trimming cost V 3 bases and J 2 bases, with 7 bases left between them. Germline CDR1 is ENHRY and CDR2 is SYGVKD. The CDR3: CAISDRATNEKLFF. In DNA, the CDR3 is TGTGCCATCAGTGACAGGGCGACTAATGAAAAACTGTTTTTT.

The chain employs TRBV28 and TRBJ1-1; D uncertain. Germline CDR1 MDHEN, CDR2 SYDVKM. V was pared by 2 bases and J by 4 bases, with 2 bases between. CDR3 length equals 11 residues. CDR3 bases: TGTGCCAGCAGTTTAGCCACTGAAGCTTTCTTT. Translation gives CASSLATEAFF.

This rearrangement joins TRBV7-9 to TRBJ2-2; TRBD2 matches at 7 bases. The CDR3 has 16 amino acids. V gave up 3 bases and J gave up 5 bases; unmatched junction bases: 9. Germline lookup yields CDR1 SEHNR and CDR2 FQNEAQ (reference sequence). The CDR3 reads CASSFGTTLRTGELFF. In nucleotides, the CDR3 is TGTGCCAGCAGCTTCGGGACTACCCTTCGAACCGGGGAGCTGTTTTTT.

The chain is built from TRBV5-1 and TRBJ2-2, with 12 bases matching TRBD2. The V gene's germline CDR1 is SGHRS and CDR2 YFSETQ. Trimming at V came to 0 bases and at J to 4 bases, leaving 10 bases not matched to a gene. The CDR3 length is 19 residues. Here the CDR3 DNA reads TGCGCCAGCAGCTTGGCTCGGCTAGCGGGAGGGCCCGGCACCGGGGAGCTGTTTTTT. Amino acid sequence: CASSLARLAGGPGTGELFF.